One and the same sample provided the 23 T cell receptor beta chains below, sequenced in a study of OX40 agonist ivuxolimab in advanced cancers. The repertoire was sequenced with immunoSEQ multiplex PCR; TCRdb's copy has only in-frame clones and lacks some. The sample records about 83,000 clones, 85% being singletons. The sequenced sample was CD4+ or CD8+ T cells sorted from blood, obtained in a trial of the OX40 agonist ivuxolimab. Receptors originate from an adult with an advanced solid tumor such as melanoma, head and neck, liver or kidney cancer.

The chain has TRBV2 and TRBJ2-7, with D unresolved. V was trimmed by 7 bases and J by 1 base, leaving 5 bases between them. The CDR3 contains 11 residues. CDR1 and CDR2 (germline): SNHLY, FYNNEI. CDR3 sequence (DNA): TGTGCCAGCACCCCGTCCTACGAGCAGTACTTC. The encoded protein is CASTPSYEQYF.

This chain links TRBV7-2 with TRBJ2-7; no firm D call. Germline V gene data show CDR1 as SGHTA and CDR2 as FQGNSA. CDR3 length: 13 amino acids. V was clipped by 5 bases and J by 4 bases, with 12 bases between them. CDR3 protein: CASSPSDGYEQYF. CDR3 in DNA: TGTGCCAGCAGCCCTTCGGACGGATACGAGCAGTACTTC.

About this clone itself: Within the sample, other DNA sequences also encode this same CDR3. The gene calls are TRBV29-1 and TRBJ1-2; maybe TRBD1 (5 bases). Germline V CDR1 and CDR2: SQVTM, ANQGSEA. The CDR3 has 13 amino acids. Trimming removed 6 bases from V and 1 base from J, with 12 bases in between. DNA of the CDR3: TGCAGCGTCCGCGGGGGGGATAACTATGGCTACACCTTC. Translation: CSVRGGDNYGYTF.

The chain combines TRBV19 with TRBJ2-5; the D gene could be TRBD1 or TRBD2 (6 bases each). The CDR3 extends over 14 amino acids. V lost 7 bases to trimming and J lost 5 bases, with 17 bases between them. Germline V gene sequence: CDR1 LNHDA, CDR2 SQIVND (reference sequence). The CDR3 sequence: CASNGGLKWETQYF. Here the CDR3 DNA reads TGTGCCAGTAACGGGGGCCTAAAATGGGAGACCCAGTACTTC.

This rearrangement joins TRBV11-2 to TRBJ1-2; D remains ambiguous. CDR3 length: 13 residues. The V end lost 0 bases, the J end lost 4 bases, and 6 bases lay between the germline ends. CDR1 is SGHAT, CDR2 FQNNGV, per germline. The CDR3 region is CASSLDLSYGYTF. The CDR3, as DNA: TGTGCCAGCAGCTTAGATCTCAGCTATGGCTACACCTTC.

The chain combines TRBV6-5 with TRBJ2-7, with D perhaps given as TRBD1 or TRBD2 (5 bases each). The CDR3 is made up of 13 amino acids. Deletions cut 3 bases from V and 6 bases from J, with 12 bases between. Germline CDR1 and CDR2: MNHEY and SVGAGI. CDR3 nucleotide sequence: TGTGCCAGCAGTTATCGGGACCGGAGCGAGCAGTACTTC. This gives the protein CASSYRDRSEQYF.

The rearrangement uses TRBV28 and TRBJ1-5; no definite D call. Trimming took 4 bases from V and 3 from J, leaving 13 bases between them. This CDR3 region has 15 residues. Per germline, CDR1 MDHEN and CDR2 SYDVKM. CDR3 nucleotide sequence: TGTGCCAGCAGTTGGCCGGAAATAAACAATCAGCCCCAGCATTTT. It yields the protein CASSWPEINNQPQHF.

The V and J genes are TRBV27 and TRBJ2-5; D not resolved. CDR1 and CDR2 (germline): MNHEY, SMNVEV (reference sequence). The V end lost 7 bases, the J end lost 1 base, and 10 bases lay between the germline ends. The CDR3 consists of 13 residues. Written as DNA, the CDR3 is TGTGCCAGCACCCCCGGCGGCCAAGAGACCCAGTACTTC. The encoded protein is CASTPGGQETQYF.

This clone appeared a single time. The gene calls are TRBV7-3 and TRBJ1-6, with D perhaps matching TRBD1 (6 bases). The V end was cut by 0 bases, the J end by 7 bases, with 13 bases between. Per germline, CDR1 SGHTA and CDR2 FQGTGA. The CDR3 has 16 amino acids. CDR3 residues: CASSLTQGGDNSPLHF. As DNA, the CDR3 is TGTGCCAGCAGCTTAACCCAAGGGGGGGACAATTCACCCCTCCACTTT.

This chain uses TRBV6-5 with TRBJ2-7, with D possibly TRBD2 on 5 matching bases. Germline V CDR1 and CDR2: MNHEY, SVGAGI. The CDR3 extends over 14 amino acids. V gave up 3 bases and J gave up 3 bases, with 12 bases separating them. CDR3 in amino acids: CASSYLLRDYEQYF. The CDR3 nucleotides are TGTGCCAGCAGTTATTTGTTGAGGGACTACGAGCAGTACTTC.

CDR3 nucleotides: TGTGCCAGCAGCCTGGGACGCCTCCTCACAGATACGCAGTATTTT. Its protein product is CASSLGRLLTDTQYF. The genes are TRBV6-1 and TRBJ2-3; D assignment may be TRBD1 or TRBD2 (5 bases each). V was trimmed by 6 bases and J by 2 bases, leaving 15 bases between them. The CDR3 is 15 amino acids. Germline V gives CDR1 MNHNS, CDR2 SASEGT.

V is TRBV5-6 and J is TRBJ2-5; 10 bases match TRBD2. Per the germline V gene, CDR1 is SGHDT and CDR2 is YYEEEE. CDR3 length: 17 residues. J was trimmed by 5 bases and V by 4 bases; bases with no gene match: 14. For the CDR3, the DNA is TGTGCCAGCAGCGCCCTCGGGAAGCGGGGGGGCAGGGAGACCCAGTACTTC. Residues: CASSALGKRGGRETQYF. The variable domain in full, completed from reference TRBV5-6 and TRBJ2-5, reads DAGVTQSPTHLIKTRGQQVTLRCSPKSGHDTVSWYQQALGQGPQFIFQYYEEEERQRGNFPDRFSGHQFPNYSSELNVNALLLGDSALYLCASSALGKRGGRETQYFGPGTRLLVL.

This rearrangement joins TRBV11-2 to TRBJ2-7, with 8 bases that match TRBD1. J was trimmed by 3 bases and V by 1 base; bases with no gene match: 5. The germline gives CDR1 SGHAT, CDR2 FQNNGV. CDR3 length: 15 residues. The CDR3 DNA is TGTGCCAGCAGCTTAGCGGCAACAGGGGGCTACGAGCAGTACTTC. As protein: CASSLAATGGYEQYF.

This clone was observed a few times. V is TRBV29-1 and J is TRBJ2-5; D is possibly TRBD2 (5 bases). The V and J ends lost 5 bases and 4 bases respectively, with 14 bases between them. This CDR3 is 13 amino acids long. Germline V CDR1 and CDR2: SQVTM, ANQGSEA. CDR3 bases: TGCAGCGTTCGAAGAAACGAGGGAGAGACCCAGTACTTC. Translating gives CSVRRNEGETQYF.

In this sample, this clone turned up once. CDR3 sequence reads: CAISEFDRAGTEAFF. The CDR3 bases are TGTGCCATCAGTGAGTTCGACAGGGCGGGCACTGAAGCTTTCTTT. This chain uses TRBV10-3 with TRBJ1-1, with 7 bases aligning to TRBD1. V was clipped by 1 base and J by 4 bases; unmatched bases: 6. The CDR3 contains 15 residues. The germline V gene has CDR1 ENHRY and CDR2 SYGVKD.

A few counts support this clone. This CDR3 is CASSLVQGVNQPQHF. The CDR3 bases are TGTGCCAGCAGCTTAGTCCAGGGAGTAAATCAGCCCCAGCATTTT. The rearrangement links TRBV7-6 to TRBJ1-5; weak D call: TRBD1 (5 bases). Per the germline V gene, CDR1 is SGHVS and CDR2 is FNYEAQ. Deletions cut 1 base from V and 4 bases from J, with 11 bases between. The CDR3 spans 15 residues.

The gene calls are TRBV29-1 and TRBJ2-4; 11 nucleotides line up with TRBD2. The CDR3 spans 15 residues. V shed 7 bases, J shed 1 base, and the junction held 6 bases outside the gene matches. CDR1 and CDR2 from the germline V gene are SQVTM and ANQGSEA. Here the CDR3 DNA reads TGCAGCGGTAGCGGGGGGGCGGGGGCCAAAAACATTCAGTACTTC. Protein product: CSGSGGAGAKNIQYF.

This clone was recorded a few times. J is TRBJ1-2 and V is TRBV19, with D uncertain. The germline V gene has CDR1 LNHDA and CDR2 SQIVND (reference sequence). This CDR3 spans 12 amino acids. V gave up 5 bases and J gave up 4 bases, with 8 bases separating them. The CDR3 loop reads CASSPPSYGYTF. CDR3 DNA: TGTGCCAGTAGTCCCCCCAGCTATGGCTACACCTTC.

This rearrangement joins TRBV7-2 to TRBJ1-1; tentative D call: TRBD1 (6 bases). V was cut by 4 bases and J by 10 bases, with 13 bases left in between. CDR1 and CDR2 (germline): SGHTA, FQGNSA. CDR3 length: 12 amino acids. The CDR3 loop is CASSYDRRGAFF. In nucleotides, the CDR3 is TGTGCCAGCAGCTACGACAGGAGGGGAGCTTTCTTT.

This clone has more than one count but fewer than ten. The rearrangement joins TRBV11-1 to TRBJ1-6, with D possibly being TRBD1 (6 bases). Germline CDR1 is SGHAT and CDR2 is FQDESV (reference sequence). The length of the CDR3 is 14 residues. Trimming took off 3 bases at V and 6 bases at J, with 9 bases between the two ends. The CDR3, as DNA: TGTGCCAGCAGCTTCTTGGACAGTAATTCACCCCTCCACTTT. As protein: CASSFLDSNSPLHF. The entire variable domain, with the rest obtained from reference TRBV11-1 and TRBJ1-6, is as follows: EAEVAQSPRYKITEKSQAVAFWCDPISGHATLYWYRQILGQGPELLVQFQDESVVDDSQLPKDRFSAERLKGVDSTLKIQPAELGDSAMYLCASSFLDSNSPLHFGNGTRLTVT.

The chain links TRBV19 to TRBJ2-2, with 9 bases identical to TRBD1. V trimming: 1 base; J trimming: 9 bases; junction bases outside the gene matches: 9. Germline V lookup: CDR1 LNHDA, CDR2 SQIVND (reference sequence). The CDR3 sequence is 16 residues long. DNA for the CDR3: TGTGCCAGTAGTATAGTAGGGACAGGGCTGGCGCGGGAGCTGTTTTTT. As protein: CASSIVGTGLARELFF.

The chain carries TRBV29-1 and TRBJ2-5; D unclear. In germline, CDR1 is SQVTM, CDR2 ANQGSEA. V was trimmed by 4 bases and J by 2 bases, leaving 14 bases between them. CDR3 length equals 14 residues. The CDR3 region is CSVARSRSQETQYF. The CDR3 region has the DNA TGCAGCGTTGCGAGGTCTCGCTCACAAGAGACCCAGTACTTC.

As concerns this clone: Other DNA sequences from this sample encode an identical CDR3 as well. CDR3 DNA: TGTGCCTGGAGTGTAATGGGGGGAGTCAGGAATTCACCCCTCCACTTT. Amino acid sequence: CAWSVMGGVRNSPLHF. The chain joins TRBV30 to TRBJ1-6; maybe TRBD1 (5 bases). Germline values: CDR1 GTSNPN, CDR2 SVGIG (reference sequence). CDR3 length: 16 amino acids. Between the trimmed V and J ends, which lost 0 bases and 7 bases, there was a span of 16 bases.